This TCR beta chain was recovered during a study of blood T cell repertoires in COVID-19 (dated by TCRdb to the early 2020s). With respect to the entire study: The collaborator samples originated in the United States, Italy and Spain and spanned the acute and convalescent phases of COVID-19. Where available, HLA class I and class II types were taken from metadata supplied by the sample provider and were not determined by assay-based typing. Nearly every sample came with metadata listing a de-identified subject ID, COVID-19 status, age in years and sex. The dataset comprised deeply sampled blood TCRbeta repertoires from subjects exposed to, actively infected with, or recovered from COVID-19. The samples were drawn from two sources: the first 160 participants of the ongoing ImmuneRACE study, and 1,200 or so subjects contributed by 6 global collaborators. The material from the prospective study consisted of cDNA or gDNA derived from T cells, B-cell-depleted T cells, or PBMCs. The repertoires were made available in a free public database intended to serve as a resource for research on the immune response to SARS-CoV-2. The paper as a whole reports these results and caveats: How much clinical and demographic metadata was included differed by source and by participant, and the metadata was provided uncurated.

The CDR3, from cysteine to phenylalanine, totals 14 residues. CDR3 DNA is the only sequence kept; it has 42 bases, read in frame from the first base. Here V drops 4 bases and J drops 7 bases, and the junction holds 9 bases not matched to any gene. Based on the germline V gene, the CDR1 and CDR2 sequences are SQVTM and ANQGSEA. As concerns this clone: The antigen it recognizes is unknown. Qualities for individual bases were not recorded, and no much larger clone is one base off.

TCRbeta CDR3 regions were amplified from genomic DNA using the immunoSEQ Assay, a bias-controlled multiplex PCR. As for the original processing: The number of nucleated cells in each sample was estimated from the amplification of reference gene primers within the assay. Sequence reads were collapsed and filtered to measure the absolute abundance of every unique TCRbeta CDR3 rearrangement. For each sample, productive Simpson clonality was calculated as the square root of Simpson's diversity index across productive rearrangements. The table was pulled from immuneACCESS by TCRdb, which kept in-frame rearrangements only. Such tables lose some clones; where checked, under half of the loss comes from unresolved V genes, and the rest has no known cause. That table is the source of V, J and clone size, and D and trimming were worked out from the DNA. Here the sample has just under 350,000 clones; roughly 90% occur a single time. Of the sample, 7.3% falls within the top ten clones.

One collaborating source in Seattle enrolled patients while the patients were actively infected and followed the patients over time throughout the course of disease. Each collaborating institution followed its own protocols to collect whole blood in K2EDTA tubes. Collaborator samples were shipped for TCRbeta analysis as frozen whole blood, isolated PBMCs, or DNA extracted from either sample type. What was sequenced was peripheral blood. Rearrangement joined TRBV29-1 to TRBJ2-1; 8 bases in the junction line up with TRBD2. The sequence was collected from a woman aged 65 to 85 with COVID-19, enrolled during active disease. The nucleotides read TGCAGCGTTGGGGTAGCGGGGAGGTTGAATGAGCAGTTCTTC. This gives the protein CSVGVAGRLNEQFF.